A single sample is the source of the 27 T cell receptor beta chains below, sequenced in a study of T cell changes during pregnancy in multiple sclerosis. The assay was immunoSEQ multiplex PCR, and TCRdb's table has in-frame clones only and misses some. The data contain 30,000 to 40,000 clones, 90% of them singletons. The sample consisted of CD4+ T cells from peripheral blood mononuclear cells, taken in the second trimester of pregnancy. The origin of the receptors is a female donor with multiple sclerosis, enrolled in a pregnancy study.

The genes are TRBV27 and TRBJ2-5; 8 positions agree with TRBD2. V lost 6 bases to trimming and J lost 5 bases; unmatched junction nucleotides: 8. Germline V lookup: CDR1 MNHEY, CDR2 SMNVEV (reference sequence). CDR3 size: 14 residues. The CDR3 region is CASSGRGVLETQYF. The CDR3 coding sequence is TGTGCCAGCAGCGGGAGGGGGGTTCTGGAGACCCAGTACTTC.

A word on this clone: Sequence at one end of the junction differs from germline and may be a read error. The chain uses TRBV4-3 and TRBJ2-5, with D hard to call. Germline V gene data show CDR1 as LGHNA and CDR2 as YSLEER. This CDR3 has 16 amino acids. CDR3 sequence reads: CASSQDFGAVQEIQYF. For the CDR3, the DNA is TGCGCCAGCAGCCAAGATTTCGGCGCGGTCCAAGAGATCCAGTACTTC.

This clone is a singleton in its sample. The V gene is TRBV5-1, the J gene TRBJ2-6, with D possibly TRBD2 on 5 matching bases. Between the trimmed V and J ends, which lost 4 bases and 2 bases, there was a span of 10 bases. Per the germline V gene, CDR1 is SGHRS and CDR2 is YFSETQ. The CDR3 is made up of 15 amino acids. This CDR3 reads CASSPSGTGANVLTF. CDR3 bases: TGCGCCAGCAGCCCATCGGGGACTGGGGCCAACGTCCTGACTTTC.

This rearrangement joins TRBV19 to TRBJ2-3; TRBD1 is a possible D gene (6 bases). This CDR3 spans 16 amino acids. Looked up from germline, CDR1 is LNHDA and CDR2 is SQIVND (reference sequence). V gave up 8 bases and J gave up 0 bases, with 18 bases separating them. DNA of the CDR3: TGTGCCAGTCAAATCACGCTAACAGGGAGCACAGATACGCAGTATTTT. Translating it yields CASQITLTGSTDTQYF.

The chain joins TRBV5-1 to TRBJ1-2; 10 nucleotides match TRBD1. The ends lost 9 bases at V and 7 bases at J; junction bases unmatched: 15. The CDR3 loop spans 15 amino acids. Germline loops: CDR1 SGHRS, CDR2 YFSETQ. The CDR3 is CATSGETGGPRGYTF. CDR3 bases: TGCGCCACTTCTGGGGAGACAGGGGGCCCTCGTGGCTACACCTTC.

About this clone itself: At one end the junction does not follow the germline gene, possibly because of a read error. The rearrangement links TRBV20-1 to TRBJ1-1; 7 bases fit TRBD1. Germline loops: CDR1 DFQATT, CDR2 SNEGSKA (reference sequence). This CDR3 region has 11 residues. CDR3 amino acids: CSARDRRDSSF. The DNA for the CDR3 is TGCAGTGCTAGAGATCGGCGGGACAGCTCCTTT.

This chain links TRBV18 with TRBJ2-1; TRBD2 aligns across 9 bases. CDR1 is KGHSH, CDR2 LQKENI, per germline. V gave up 1 base and J gave up 6 bases; unmatched junction bases: 4. The CDR3 extends over 15 amino acids. The CDR3 DNA follows: TGTGCCAGCTCACCACGGCTAGCGGGACTCAATGAGCAGTTCTTC. Translating gives CASSPRLAGLNEQFF.

The chain joins TRBV25-1 to TRBJ2-7; tentatively, D is TRBD2 (6 bases). V lost 3 bases and J lost 6, with 15 bases in between. The germline V gene encodes CDR1 MGHDK and CDR2 SYGVNS. The CDR3 consists of 14 residues. CDR3 coding DNA: TGTGCCAGCAGTGAGGGCGGGAACCTTCTCGAGCAGTACTTC. Translation gives CASSEGGNLLEQYF.

V is TRBV19 and J is TRBJ2-7; 7 positions match TRBD2. Trimming at V came to 8 bases and at J to 3 bases, leaving 13 bases not matched to a gene. Germline V gene lookup returns CDR1 LNHDA and CDR2 SQIVND (reference sequence). This CDR3 has 15 amino acids. As DNA, the CDR3 is TGTGCCAGTTCTACTCTCGGGGAGGGGCGCTACGAGCAGTACTTC. Translated: CASSTLGEGRYEQYF.

The chain combines TRBV9 with TRBJ2-1, with TRBD2 matching 7 bases. V gave up 4 bases and J gave up 0 bases; unmatched junction bases: 4. This CDR3 is built from 15 residues. Germline assignment: CDR1 SGDLS and CDR2 YYNGEE. The CDR3 here is CASSSSGDSYNEQFF. In nucleotides, the CDR3 is TGTGCCAGCAGCTCAAGCGGGGACTCCTACAATGAGCAGTTCTTC.

The chain couples TRBV7-9 to TRBJ2-2, with 14 nucleotides matching TRBD2. CDR3 length: 17 amino acids. With V trimmed by 5 bases and J by 6 bases, 8 bases remained unmatched. Germline loops: CDR1 SEHNR, CDR2 FQNEAQ (reference sequence). This CDR3 reads CASSPPGLAGVPGELFF. The CDR3 DNA is TGTGCCAGCAGCCCCCCGGGACTAGCGGGAGTCCCCGGGGAGCTGTTTTTT.

The chain links TRBV7-2 to TRBJ2-2, with D perhaps matching TRBD2 (6 bases). The CDR3 is 17 residues long. The germline gives CDR1 SGHTA, CDR2 FQGNSA. Trimming removed 2 bases at V and 5 bases at J, with 18 bases between. In DNA form, the CDR3 reads TGTGCCAGCAGCTTACTTAGGATTAGCGGTAAAACCGGGGAGCTGTTTTTT. It specifies CASSLLRISGKTGELFF.

The J gene is TRBJ2-2, the V gene TRBV19, with 11 positions matching TRBD2. Germline trimming cut 7 bases from V and 6 bases from J; bases unmatched to any gene: 4. Germline CDR1 is LNHDA and CDR2 is SQIVND (reference sequence). The CDR3 runs 14 residues. The DNA for the CDR3 is TGTGCCAGTACCACTAGCGGGAGTGCCGGGGAGCTGTTTTTT. Translated, it gives CASTTSGSAGELFF.

The chain carries TRBV7-9 and TRBJ2-2; 10 bases are a match to TRBD2. This CDR3 has 16 amino acids. Germline V CDR1 and CDR2: SEHNR, FQNEAQ (reference sequence). The V and J ends lost 4 bases and 7 bases, in that order; junction bases with no gene match: 9. DNA for the CDR3: TGTGCCAGCAGCTCCCCTAGCGGGAGAGTCGTCGGGGAGCTGTTTTTT. Translated: CASSSPSGRVVGELFF.

The gene calls are TRBV11-1 and TRBJ1-1; no definite D call. Germline V gene data show CDR1 as SGHAT and CDR2 as FQDESV (reference sequence). The V and J ends lost 0 bases and 7 bases respectively, with 12 bases between them. The CDR3 runs to 14 residues. The CDR3 coding sequence is TGTGCCAGCAGCTTAGCAACGGGGAGGAGTGAAGCTTTCTTT. Translation gives CASSLATGRSEAFF. Full variable domain (remainder filled in from reference TRBV11-1 and TRBJ1-1): EAEVAQSPRYKITEKSQAVAFWCDPISGHATLYWYRQILGQGPELLVQFQDESVVDDSQLPKDRFSAERLKGVDSTLKIQPAELGDSAMYLCASSLATGRSEAFFGQGTRLTVV.

J is TRBJ2-1 and V is TRBV13, with 10 bases aligning to TRBD2. This CDR3 contains 16 residues. Germline V gene sequence: CDR1 PRHDT, CDR2 FYEKMQ (reference sequence). V gave up 5 bases and J gave up 7 bases; unmatched junction bases: 11. The CDR3 is CASSPPSGRFLNEQFF. DNA for the CDR3: TGTGCCAGCAGCCCTCCTAGCGGGAGATTCTTAAATGAGCAGTTCTTC.

By share, this clone counts as medium-sized. CDR3 protein: CASSPDRVEEKLFF. CDR3 coding DNA: TGCGCCAGCAGCCCAGACAGGGTTGAGGAAAAACTGTTTTTT. The chain combines TRBV5-1 with TRBJ1-4, with 7 bases lining up with TRBD1. Per germline, CDR1 SGHRS and CDR2 YFSETQ. V was pared by 4 bases and J by 8 bases, with 8 bases of the junction left unmatched. The CDR3 loop spans 14 amino acids.

The V gene is TRBV2, the J gene TRBJ2-1, with 11 nucleotides matching TRBD2. The germline CDR1 and CDR2 sequences are SNHLY and FYNNEI. The CDR3 is 14 residues long. V was clipped by 4 bases and J by 7 bases; unmatched bases: 3. This chain's CDR3 is CASSATSGKNEQFF. The CDR3 coding sequence is TGTGCCAGCAGTGCGACTAGCGGGAAGAATGAGCAGTTCTTC.

The genes are TRBV11-3 and TRBJ2-7, with D maybe TRBD2 (5 bases). CDR1 SGHNT and CDR2 YENEEA come from the germline V gene. V was cut by 5 bases and J by 3 bases, with 14 bases left in between. This CDR3 has 14 amino acids. CDR3 in amino acids: CASSPGGSSYEQYF. The CDR3 DNA sequence: TGTGCCAGCAGCCCTGGCGGGTCGAGCTACGAGCAGTACTTC.

The chain is built from TRBV14 and TRBJ2-1; maybe TRBD1 (6 bases). V lost 4 bases to trimming and J lost 4 bases, with 8 bases between them. Germline-derived CDR1 and CDR2 are SGHDN and FVKESK. The CDR3 has 13 residues. CDR3 in amino acids: CASSLQGYNEQFF. CDR3 nucleotide sequence: TGTGCCAGCAGCCTACAGGGATACAATGAGCAGTTCTTC.

The chain recombines TRBV2 with TRBJ2-5; unclear D gene. Germline V gene data show CDR1 as SNHLY and CDR2 as FYNNEI. V was shortened by 2 bases and J by 10 bases, with 8 bases between the two germline ends. The CDR3 spans 11 residues. The CDR3 nucleotides are TGTGCCAGCAGTGAAACTCTTAACCAGTACTTC. It is translated as CASSETLNQYF.

The chain employs TRBV19 and TRBJ1-4, with 12 bases that match TRBD1. With 11 bases clipped from V and 7 bases from J, the junction kept 5 bases outside the gene matches. Germline loops: CDR1 LNHDA, CDR2 SQIVND (reference sequence). CDR3 length: 13 amino acids. The CDR3 nucleotides read TGTGCCTCCCGGGACAGGGGGCTTGAAAAACTGTTTTTT. As protein: CASRDRGLEKLFF.

The V call is TRBV5-4, the J call TRBJ1-4; unclear D gene. V was pared by 0 bases and J by 7 bases, with 4 bases between. Germline V gene sequence: CDR1 SGHNT, CDR2 YYREEE (reference sequence). The length of the CDR3 is 12 residues. Written as DNA, the CDR3 is TGTGCCAGCAGCTTGGACTCTGAAAAACTGTTTTTT. Encoded protein: CASSLDSEKLFF.

The chain couples TRBV6-5 to TRBJ1-2; weak D call: TRBD1 (5 bases). Germline lookup yields CDR1 MNHEY and CDR2 SVGAGI. With 2 bases removed from V and 4 bases from J, the gap between germline ends came to 8 bases. The CDR3 totals 13 residues. CDR3 in DNA: TGTGCCAGCAGTTACGCGGGACCCTATGGCTACACCTTC. Translated, it gives CASSYAGPYGYTF.

V and J are TRBV15 and TRBJ2-5; TRBD2 matches 9 bases. Per the germline V gene, CDR1 is LNHNV and CDR2 is YYDKDF (reference sequence). This CDR3 has 17 amino acids. Trimming at V came to 3 bases and at J to 4 bases, leaving 12 bases not matched to a gene. The CDR3 region has the DNA TGTGCCACCAGCAGGGGAGCTAGCGGGATCTCGGGAGAGACCCAGTACTTC. Translating it yields CATSRGASGISGETQYF.

V gene TRBV10-2 combines with J gene TRBJ1-3; D gene unclear. Trimming cost V 0 bases and J 0 bases, with 6 bases left between them. Per the germline V gene, CDR1 is WSHSY and CDR2 is SAAADI. The CDR3 consists of 15 residues. This CDR3 is CASSESTFSGNTIYF. As DNA, the CDR3 is TGCGCCAGCAGTGAGTCGACTTTCTCTGGAAACACCATATATTTT.

V usage is TRBV18 and J usage is TRBJ1-5; D perhaps matches TRBD1 (5 bases). This CDR3 comprises 14 residues. The germline V gene encodes CDR1 KGHSH and CDR2 LQKENI. Trimming cost V 1 base and J 7 bases, with 11 bases left between them. DNA of the CDR3: TGTGCCAGCTCACCACGGCAGGGATGGCAGCCCCAGCATTTT. This codes for CASSPRQGWQPQHF.